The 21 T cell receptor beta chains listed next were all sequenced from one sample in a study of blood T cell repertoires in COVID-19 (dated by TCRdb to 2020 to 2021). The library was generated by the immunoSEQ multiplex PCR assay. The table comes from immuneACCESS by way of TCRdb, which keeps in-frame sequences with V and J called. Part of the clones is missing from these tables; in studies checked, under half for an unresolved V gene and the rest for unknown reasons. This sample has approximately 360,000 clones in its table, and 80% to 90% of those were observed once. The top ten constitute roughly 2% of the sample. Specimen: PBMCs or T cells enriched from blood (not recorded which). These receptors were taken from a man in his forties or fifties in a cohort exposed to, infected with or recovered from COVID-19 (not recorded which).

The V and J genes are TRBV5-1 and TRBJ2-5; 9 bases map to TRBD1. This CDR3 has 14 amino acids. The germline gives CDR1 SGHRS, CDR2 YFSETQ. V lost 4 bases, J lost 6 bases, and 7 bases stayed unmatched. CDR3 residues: CASSRDREQKTQYF. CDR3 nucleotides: TGCGCCAGCAGCCGGGACAGGGAACAAAAGACCCAGTACTTC.

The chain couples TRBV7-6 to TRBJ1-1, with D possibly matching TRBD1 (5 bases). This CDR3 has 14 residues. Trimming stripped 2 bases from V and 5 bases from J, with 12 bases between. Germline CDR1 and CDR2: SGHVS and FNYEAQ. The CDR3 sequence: CASSLQGGETEAFF. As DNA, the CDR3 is TGTGCCAGCAGCTTACAGGGTGGTGAGACTGAAGCTTTCTTT.

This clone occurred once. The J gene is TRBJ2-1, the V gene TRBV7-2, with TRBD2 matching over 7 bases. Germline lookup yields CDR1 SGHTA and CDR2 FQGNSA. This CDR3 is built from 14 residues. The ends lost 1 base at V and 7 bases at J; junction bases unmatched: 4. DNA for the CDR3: TGTGCCAGCAGCTTAGGACTAGCAGGGAATGAGCAGTTCTTC. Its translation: CASSLGLAGNEQFF.

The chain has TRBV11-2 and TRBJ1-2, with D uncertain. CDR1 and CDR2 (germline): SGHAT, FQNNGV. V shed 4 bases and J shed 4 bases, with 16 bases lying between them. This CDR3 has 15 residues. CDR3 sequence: CASSSLIGKGYGYTF. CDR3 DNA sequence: TGTGCCAGCAGCTCCCTGATCGGGAAGGGCTATGGCTACACCTTC.

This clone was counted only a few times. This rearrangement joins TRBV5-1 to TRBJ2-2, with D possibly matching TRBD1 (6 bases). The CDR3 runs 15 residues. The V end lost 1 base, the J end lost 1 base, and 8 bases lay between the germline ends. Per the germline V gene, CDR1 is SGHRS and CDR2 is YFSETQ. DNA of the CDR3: TGCGCCAGCAGCTTGACAGGGTGGAACACCGGGGAGCTGTTTTTT. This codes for CASSLTGWNTGELFF.

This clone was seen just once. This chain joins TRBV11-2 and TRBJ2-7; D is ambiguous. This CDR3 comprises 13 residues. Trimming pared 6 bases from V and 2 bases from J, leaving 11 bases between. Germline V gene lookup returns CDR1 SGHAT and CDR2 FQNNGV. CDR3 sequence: CASRGFRTYEQYF. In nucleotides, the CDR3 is TGTGCCAGCAGGGGCTTTAGGACCTACGAGCAGTACTTC.

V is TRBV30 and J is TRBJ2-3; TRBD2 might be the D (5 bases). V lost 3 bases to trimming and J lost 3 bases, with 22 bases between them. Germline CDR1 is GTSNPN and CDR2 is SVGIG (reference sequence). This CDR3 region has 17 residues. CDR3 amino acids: CAWSFTSGSSFTDTQYF. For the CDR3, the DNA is TGTGCCTGGAGCTTCACTTCGGGATCTAGTTTTACAGATACGCAGTATTTT. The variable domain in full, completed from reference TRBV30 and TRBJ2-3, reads SQTIHQWPATLVQPVGSPLSLECTVEGTSNPNLYWYRQAAGRGLQLLFYSVGIGQISSEVPQNLSASRPQDRQFILSSKKLLLSDSGFYLCAWSFTSGSSFTDTQYFGPGTRLTVL.

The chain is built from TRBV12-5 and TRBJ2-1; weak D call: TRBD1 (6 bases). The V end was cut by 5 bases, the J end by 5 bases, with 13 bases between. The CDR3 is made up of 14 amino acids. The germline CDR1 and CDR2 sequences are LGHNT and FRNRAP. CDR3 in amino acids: CASGTRTEHNEQFF. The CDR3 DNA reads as TGTGCTAGTGGTACCCGGACAGAACACAATGAGCAGTTCTTC.

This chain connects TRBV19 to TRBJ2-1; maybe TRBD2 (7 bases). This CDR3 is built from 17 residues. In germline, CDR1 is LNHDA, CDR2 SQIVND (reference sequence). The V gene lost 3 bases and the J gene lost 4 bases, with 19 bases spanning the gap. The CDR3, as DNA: TGTGCCAGTAGTATCTCCCCTCCCGCGGGGGCGTACAATGAGCAGTTCTTC. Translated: CASSISPPAGAYNEQFF.

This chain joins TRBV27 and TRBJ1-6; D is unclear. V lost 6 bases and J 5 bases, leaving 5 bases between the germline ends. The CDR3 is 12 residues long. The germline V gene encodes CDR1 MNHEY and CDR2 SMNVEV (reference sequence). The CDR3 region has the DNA TGTGCCAGCAGCGCTAATAATTCACCCCTCCACTTT. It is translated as CASSANNSPLHF.

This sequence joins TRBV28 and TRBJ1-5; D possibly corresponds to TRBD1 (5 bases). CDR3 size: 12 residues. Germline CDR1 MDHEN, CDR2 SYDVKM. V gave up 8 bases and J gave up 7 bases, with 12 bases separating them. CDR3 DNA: TGTGCCAGCGTCCTCGCAGGGCAGCCCCAGCATTTT. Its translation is CASVLAGQPQHF.

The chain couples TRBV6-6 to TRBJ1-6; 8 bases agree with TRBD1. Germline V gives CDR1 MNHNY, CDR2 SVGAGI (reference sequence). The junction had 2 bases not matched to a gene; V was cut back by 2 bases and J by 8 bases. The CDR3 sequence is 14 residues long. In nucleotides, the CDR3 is TGTGCCAGCAGTTACGGGGACAGGTATTCACCCCTCCACTTT. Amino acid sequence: CASSYGDRYSPLHF.

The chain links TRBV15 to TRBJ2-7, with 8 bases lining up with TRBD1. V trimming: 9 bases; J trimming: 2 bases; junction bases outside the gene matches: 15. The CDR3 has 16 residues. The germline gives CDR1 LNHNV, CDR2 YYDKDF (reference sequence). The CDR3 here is CATSRTGGQVTYEQYF. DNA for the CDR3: TGTGCCACTTCCCGAACTGGGGGACAGGTAACCTACGAGCAGTACTTC.

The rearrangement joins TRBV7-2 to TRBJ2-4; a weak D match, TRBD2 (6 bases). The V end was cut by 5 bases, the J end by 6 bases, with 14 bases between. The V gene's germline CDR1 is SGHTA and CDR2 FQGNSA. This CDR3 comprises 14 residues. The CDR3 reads CASSPLPGGNIQYF. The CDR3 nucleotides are TGTGCCAGCAGCCCCCTACCCGGGGGAAACATTCAGTACTTC.

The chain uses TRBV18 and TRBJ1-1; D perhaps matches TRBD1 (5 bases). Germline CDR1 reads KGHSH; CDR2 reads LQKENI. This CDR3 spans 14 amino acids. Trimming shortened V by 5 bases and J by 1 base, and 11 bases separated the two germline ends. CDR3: CASSGRDRNTEAFF. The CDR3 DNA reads TGTGCCAGCTCAGGAAGAGACAGGAACACTGAAGCTTTCTTT.

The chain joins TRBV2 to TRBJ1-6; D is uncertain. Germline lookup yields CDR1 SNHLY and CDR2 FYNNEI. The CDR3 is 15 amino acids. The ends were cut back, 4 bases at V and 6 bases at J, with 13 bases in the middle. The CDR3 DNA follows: TGTGCCAGCAGTGGCGGTCTCGGGATTAATTCACCCCTCCACTTT. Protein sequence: CASSGGLGINSPLHF.

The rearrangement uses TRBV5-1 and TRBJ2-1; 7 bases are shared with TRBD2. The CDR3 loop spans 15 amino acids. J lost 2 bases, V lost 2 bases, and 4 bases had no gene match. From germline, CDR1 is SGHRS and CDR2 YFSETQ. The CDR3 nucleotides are TGCGCCAGCAGCTTCGGGGGAGGGACCTACAATGAGCAGTTCTTC. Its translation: CASSFGGGTYNEQFF.

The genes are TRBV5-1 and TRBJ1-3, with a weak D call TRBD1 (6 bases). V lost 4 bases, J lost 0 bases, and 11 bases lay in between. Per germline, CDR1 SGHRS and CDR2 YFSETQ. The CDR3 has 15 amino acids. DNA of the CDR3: TGCGCCAGCAGCGCTACAGGGAGCTCTGGAAACACCATATATTTT. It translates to CASSATGSSGNTIYF.

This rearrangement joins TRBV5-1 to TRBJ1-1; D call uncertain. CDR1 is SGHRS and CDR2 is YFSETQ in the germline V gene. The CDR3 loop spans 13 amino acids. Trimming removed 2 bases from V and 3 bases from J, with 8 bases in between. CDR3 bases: TGCGCCAGCAGCTTCGGAGGGTACACTGAAGCTTTCTTT. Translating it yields CASSFGGYTEAFF.

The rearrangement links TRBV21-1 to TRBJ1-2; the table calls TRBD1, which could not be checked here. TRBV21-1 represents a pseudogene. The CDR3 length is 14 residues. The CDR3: CASSKRKGNYGYTF. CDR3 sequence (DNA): TGTGCCAGCAGCAAAAGGAAGGGGAACTATGGCTACACCTTC.

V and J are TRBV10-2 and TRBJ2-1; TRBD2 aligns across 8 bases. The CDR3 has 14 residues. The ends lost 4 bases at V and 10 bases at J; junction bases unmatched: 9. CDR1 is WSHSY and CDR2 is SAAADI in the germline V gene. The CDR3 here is CASSGGRSGGEQFF. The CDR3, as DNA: TGCGCCAGCAGTGGCGGGAGGTCGGGGGGGGAGCAGTTCTTC.